Listed here are 23 T cell receptor beta chains from one sample, sequenced in a study of shared clonotypes between healthy human individuals (dated by TCRdb to the early 2020s). Libraries were prepared through the immunoSEQ multiplex PCR assay. Imported from immuneACCESS, the table was reduced by TCRdb to in-frame sequences with V and J called. These copies leave out some clones; in studies compared against another copy, an unresolved V gene accounts for under half, and the cause of the remainder is not known. The sample data list around 510,000 clones, and roughly four fifths of these were observed just once. The ten largest clones take up around 12% of the sample. The sample was PBMCs. The receptors were sampled from a middle-aged woman in good health. Some clones in this sample may be carry-over from other donors' samples.

The V and J genes are TRBV7-2 and TRBJ2-7, with unresolved D. V lost 4 bases to trimming and J lost 3 bases, with 10 bases between them. Per the germline V gene, CDR1 is SGHTA and CDR2 is FQGNSA. This CDR3 has 13 amino acids. The CDR3 region has the DNA TGTGCCAGCAGCTCGACTGTCGGCTACGAGCAGTACTTC. This gives the protein CASSSTVGYEQYF.

This clone was counted between two and nine times. The chain employs TRBV5-4 and TRBJ2-3, with D perhaps TRBD2 (6 bases). Looked up from germline, CDR1 is SGHNT and CDR2 is YYREEE (reference sequence). The CDR3 consists of 15 residues. Trimming cost V 5 bases and J 2 bases, with 15 bases left between them. The CDR3 region is CASSSSDYSTDTQYF. The CDR3 nucleotides read TGTGCCAGCAGTTCCTCGGACTACTCCACAGATACGCAGTATTTT.

Details on this clone: Only one base separates this from a far larger clonotype, so it likely reflects a read error. The same CDR3 also results from other DNA sequences found in this sample. This sequence joins TRBV30 and TRBJ2-2; D is unclear. The CDR3 spans 13 residues. Trimming cost V 0 bases and J 4 bases, with 6 bases left between them. Germline V gives CDR1 GTSNPN, CDR2 SVGIG (reference sequence). CDR3 sequence reads: CAWSVWGTGELFF. The CDR3 DNA reads TGTGCCTGGAGTGTTTGGGGCACCGGGGAGCTGTTTTTT.

For the CDR3, the DNA is TGTGCCAGCAGTTGGTCTAGTAGCGAGCAGTTCTTC. Its protein is CASSWSSSEQFF. V is TRBV2 and J is TRBJ2-1; D remains ambiguous. From germline, CDR1 is SNHLY and CDR2 FYNNEI. This CDR3 comprises 12 residues. With 5 bases removed from V and 10 bases from J, the gap between germline ends came to 12 bases.

This chain uses TRBV30 with TRBJ1-4; TRBD1 agrees at 9 bases. Germline CDR1 is GTSNPN and CDR2 is SVGIG (reference sequence). Losses at the gene ends were 1 base for V and 7 bases for J; bases not matched to a gene: 1. This CDR3 spans 13 amino acids. Written as DNA, the CDR3 is TGTGCCTGGAGTGGACAGGGGGTTGAAAAACTGTTTTTT. Translated: CAWSGQGVEKLFF.

V is TRBV7-6 and J is TRBJ2-7; 10 nucleotides match TRBD1. The germline CDR1 and CDR2 sequences are SGHVS and FNYEAQ. J lost 6 bases, V lost 4 bases, and 3 bases had no gene match. This CDR3 has 13 amino acids. The CDR3 reads CASSSGTGVEQYF. CDR3 bases: TGTGCCAGCAGCTCCGGGACAGGGGTCGAGCAGTACTTC.

This clone has a count of ten or more. The sample holds other DNA sequences that translate to the same CDR3. The V call is TRBV2, the J call TRBJ1-2; 7 nucleotides line up with TRBD1. Germline V gene lookup returns CDR1 SNHLY and CDR2 FYNNEI. CDR3 size: 13 residues. V was pared by 6 bases and J by 8 bases, with 9 bases of the junction left unmatched. The CDR3 sequence is CASRPQTGQGYTF. The CDR3 DNA is TGTGCCAGCAGACCTCAGACAGGGCAAGGCTACACCTTC. The variable domain in full, with the rest retrieved from reference TRBV2 and TRBJ1-2, is EPEVTQTPSHQVTQMGQEVILRCVPISNHLYFYWYRQILGQKVEFLVSFYNNEISEKSEIFDDQFSVERPDGSNFTLKIRSTKLEDSAMYFCASRPQTGQGYTFGSGTRLTVV.

The chain has TRBV27 and TRBJ2-7, with D unclear. CDR1 and CDR2 from the germline V gene are MNHEY and SMNVEV (reference sequence). This CDR3 contains 14 residues. The V end was cut by 5 bases, the J end by 1 base, with 12 bases between. The CDR3 nucleotides read TGTGCCAGCAGTCCGTCAGACACTTCCTACGAGCAGTACTTC. As protein: CASSPSDTSYEQYF.

With regard to this clone: At one of its ends the junction is not consistent with the germline gene, which may arise from a read error. The chain employs TRBV7-9 and TRBJ2-2; weak D call: TRBD2 (6 bases). CDR1 SEHNR and CDR2 FQNEAQ come from the germline V gene (reference sequence). CDR3 length equals 16 residues. CDR3 coding DNA: TGTGCCAGCAGCGTAGCCGGGTCGGGAGTCACCGGGGAGCTGTTTTTT. As protein: CASSVAGSGVTGELFF.

The J gene is TRBJ2-1, the V gene TRBV29-1; 12 bases align to TRBD2. With 5 bases clipped from V and 9 bases from J, the junction kept 8 bases outside the gene matches. The CDR3 runs to 14 residues. The V gene's germline CDR1 is SQVTM and CDR2 ANQGSEA. The CDR3 region is CSVSTSGSRGEQFF. CDR3 nucleotides: TGCAGCGTTTCGACTAGCGGGAGTAGGGGTGAGCAGTTCTTC.

The chain combines TRBV5-1 with TRBJ2-5, with D uncertain. The CDR3 loop spans 14 amino acids. Deletions cut 0 bases from V and 7 bases from J, with 13 bases between. The germline V gene has CDR1 SGHRS and CDR2 YFSETQ. The CDR3 nucleotides are TGCGCCAGCAGCTTGGGCTCTCAGATGGGGACCCAGTACTTC. It specifies CASSLGSQMGTQYF.

V gene TRBV11-2 combines with J gene TRBJ2-1; 9 nucleotides align to TRBD2. The J segment lost 6 bases and the V segment lost 6 bases, leaving 6 bases of the junction unmatched. CDR1 and CDR2 from the germline V gene are SGHAT and FQNNGV. The CDR3 runs to 14 residues. CDR3 sequence: CASRRGLAFNEQFF. The DNA for the CDR3 is TGTGCCAGCAGGCGAGGACTAGCGTTCAATGAGCAGTTCTTC.

The V gene is TRBV7-9, the J gene TRBJ2-2; D gene unclear. The V and J ends lost 2 bases and 1 base respectively, with 5 bases between them. There are 14 residues in the CDR3. CDR1 SEHNR and CDR2 FQNEAQ come from the germline V gene (reference sequence). CDR3 DNA sequence: TGTGCCAGCAGCTTACAACAGAACACCGGGGAGCTGTTTTTT. The encoded protein is CASSLQQNTGELFF.

The chain links TRBV28 to TRBJ1-5; 11 positions match TRBD1. The CDR3 is 16 amino acids. CDR1 is MDHEN, CDR2 SYDVKM, per germline. V shed 6 bases, J shed 6 bases, and the junction held 10 bases outside the gene matches. The CDR3 sequence is CASRPPGQGAFQPQHF. The CDR3, as DNA: TGTGCCAGCAGACCCCCCGGACAGGGGGCGTTTCAGCCCCAGCATTTT.

For the CDR3, the DNA is TGTGCCAGCAGTGAATACTTGCAAGAGACCCAGTACTTC. Translated: CASSEYLQETQYF. The rearrangement joins TRBV25-1 to TRBJ2-5; D is unclear. In germline, CDR1 is MGHDK, CDR2 SYGVNS. V lost 0 bases and J 2 bases, leaving 4 bases between the germline ends. This CDR3 spans 13 amino acids.

For the CDR3, the DNA is TGTGCCAGCTCACCTTGGACTAGCGGATACAATGAGCAGTTCTTC. Translating it yields CASSPWTSGYNEQFF. This chain uses TRBV18 with TRBJ2-1; TRBD2 matches 10 bases. The CDR3 length is 15 residues. Per the germline V gene, CDR1 is KGHSH and CDR2 is LQKENI. With 3 bases clipped from V and 4 bases from J, the junction kept 3 bases outside the gene matches.

This chain links TRBV19 with TRBJ2-3, with D unclear. Germline loops: CDR1 LNHDA, CDR2 SQIVND (reference sequence). The ends were cut back, 3 bases at V and 6 bases at J, with 7 bases in the middle. This CDR3 comprises 12 residues. Written as DNA, the CDR3 is TGTGCCAGTAGTATCAATCAGGATACGCAGTATTTT. Its protein product is CASSINQDTQYF.

This clone was seen only a few times. Other DNA sequences of this sample code for an identical CDR3. V is TRBV7-2 and J is TRBJ1-5; D call uncertain. This CDR3 spans 13 amino acids. V was cut by 1 base and J by 5 bases, with 6 bases left in between. CDR1 and CDR2 from the germline V gene are SGHTA and FQGNSA. This CDR3 is CASSLGGYQPQHF. The CDR3 DNA reads as TGTGCCAGCAGCTTAGGAGGTTATCAGCCCCAGCATTTT.

The chain combines TRBV6-1 with TRBJ2-7, with TRBD1 matching 8 bases. CDR3 length: 13 residues. Looked up from germline, CDR1 is MNHNS and CDR2 is SASEGT. The ends lost 5 bases at V and 5 bases at J; junction bases unmatched: 5. CDR3: CASSRQGLDEQYF. The CDR3, as DNA: TGTGCCAGCAGTCGACAGGGGCTCGACGAGCAGTACTTC.

The chain links TRBV7-2 to TRBJ1-2; D remains unclear. Germline CDR1 is SGHTA and CDR2 is FQGNSA. V was shortened by 5 bases and J by 7 bases, with 11 bases between the two germline ends. This CDR3 is built from 12 residues. CDR3 residues: CASSRWSGGYTF. DNA of the CDR3: TGTGCCAGCAGCAGATGGTCAGGTGGCTACACCTTC. The entire variable domain, with the rest obtained from reference TRBV7-2 and TRBJ1-2, is as follows: GAGVSQSPSNKVTEKGKDVELRCDPISGHTALYWYRQSLGQGLEFLIYFQGNSAPDKSGLPSDRFSAERTGGSVSTLTIQRTQQEDSAVYLCASSRWSGGYTFGSGTRLTVV.

The chain is built from TRBV28 and TRBJ2-2, with 10 bases identical to TRBD1. J was trimmed by 0 bases and V by 5 bases; bases with no gene match: 12. The germline V gene encodes CDR1 MDHEN and CDR2 SYDVKM. The CDR3 runs 19 residues. The CDR3 loop is CASSRLRDRGLTNTGELFF. CDR3 nucleotide sequence: TGTGCCAGCAGTCGTCTCCGGGACAGGGGCCTGACGAACACCGGGGAGCTGTTTTTT.

V is TRBV6-1 and J is TRBJ2-1; D unresolved. Germline CDR1 is MNHNS and CDR2 is SASEGT. The CDR3 totals 12 residues. V was cut by 4 bases and J by 8 bases, with 9 bases left in between. CDR3 amino acids: CASSGVMDEQFF. CDR3 DNA sequence: TGTGCCAGCAGTGGGGTTATGGATGAGCAGTTCTTC.

The chain combines TRBV28 with TRBJ1-6; TRBD1 might be the D (5 bases). Germline loops: CDR1 MDHEN, CDR2 SYDVKM. There are 15 residues in the CDR3. The ends were cut back, 3 bases at V and 9 bases at J, with 15 bases in the middle. The CDR3 here is CASSFWGAGSSPLHF. As DNA, the CDR3 is TGTGCCAGCAGTTTTTGGGGAGCAGGGAGTTCACCCCTCCACTTT.